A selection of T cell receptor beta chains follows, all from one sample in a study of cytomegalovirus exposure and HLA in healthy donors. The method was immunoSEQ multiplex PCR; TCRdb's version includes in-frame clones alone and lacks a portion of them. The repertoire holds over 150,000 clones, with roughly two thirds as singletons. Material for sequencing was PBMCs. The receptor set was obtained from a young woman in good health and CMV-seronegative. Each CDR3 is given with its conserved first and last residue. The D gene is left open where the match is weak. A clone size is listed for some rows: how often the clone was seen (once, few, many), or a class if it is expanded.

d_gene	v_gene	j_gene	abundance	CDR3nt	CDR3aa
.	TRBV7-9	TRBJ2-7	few	TGTGCCAGCAGCGGTAAGGATGTGGGACTCTTTAGTAAGCAGTACTTC	CASSGKDVGLFSKQYF
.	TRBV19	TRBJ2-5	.	TGTGCCAGTAGTATCCCAGGGCAAGAGACCCAGTACTTC	CASSIPGQETQYF
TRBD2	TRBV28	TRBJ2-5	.	TGTGCCGGAAGTAGCGGGGCAGAAGAGACCCAGTACTTC	CAGSSGAEETQYF
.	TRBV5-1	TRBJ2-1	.	TGCGCCAGCAGCTTGGCAAAAGAGCAGTTCTTC	CASSLAKEQFF
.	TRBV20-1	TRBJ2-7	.	TGCAGTGCTGTAGTACCGTCCGAGCAGTACTTC	CSAVVPSEQYF
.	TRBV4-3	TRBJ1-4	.	TGCGCCAGCAGCCCGCAGGGTTGGGGATATGAAAAACTGTTTTTT	CASSPQGWGYEKLFF
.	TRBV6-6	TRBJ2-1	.	TGTGCCAGCAGTTACGGGACTGGTAAGAATGAGCAGTTCTTC	CASSYGTGKNEQFF
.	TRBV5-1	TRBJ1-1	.	TGCGCCAGCAGCCACGACGGGGGGATGAACACTGAAGCTTTCTTT	CASSHDGGMNTEAFF
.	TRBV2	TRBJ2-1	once	TGTGCCAGCAGAAGAGCCGGGTACGAGCAGTTCTTC	CASRRAGYEQFF
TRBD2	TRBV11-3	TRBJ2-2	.	TGTGCCAGCAGCTTAGATCGGGGGGGATCGAACACCGGGGAGCTGTTTTTT	CASSLDRGGSNTGELFF
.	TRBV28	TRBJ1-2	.	TGTGCCAGCAGTTCCATCGACGGGTCGGAGTATAACTATGGCTACACCTTC	CASSSIDGSEYNYGYTF
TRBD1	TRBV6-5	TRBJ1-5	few	TGTGCCAGCAGTCGACAGGGAGGTCAGCCCCAGCATTTT	CASSRQGGQPQHF
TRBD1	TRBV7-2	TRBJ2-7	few	TGTGCCAGCAGCTTACCCGGGACAGACGAGCAGTACTTC	CASSLPGTDEQYF
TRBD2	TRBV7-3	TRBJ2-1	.	TGTGCCAGCGGACCTACTAGCGGAAGGTACAATGAGCAGTTCTTC	CASGPTSGRYNEQFF
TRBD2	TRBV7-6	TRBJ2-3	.	TGTGCCAGCAGCCGGAGCGGGACTCGCACAGATACGCAGTATTTT	CASSRSGTRTDTQYF
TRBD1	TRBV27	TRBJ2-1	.	TGTGCCAGCAGTTTAGGACAGGGGTTTCCTAAGTTCTTC	CASSLGQGFPKFF
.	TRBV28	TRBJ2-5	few	TGTGCCAGCCCCCCGGCCTTAGAGGCTAGCGTGGAGACCCAGTACTTC	CASPPALEASVETQYF
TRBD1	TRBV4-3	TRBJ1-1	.	TGCGCCAGCAGCCAAGAGGGGACAGGGGGATTCACTGAAGCTTTCTTT	CASSQEGTGGFTEAFF
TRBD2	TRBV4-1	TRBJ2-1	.	TGCGCCAGCAGCCAAGGACTAGCGGGAGTGCTAGGGGTAGATGAGCAGTTCTTC	CASSQGLAGVLGVDEQFF
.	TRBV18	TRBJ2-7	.	TGTGCCAGCTCGGACATACAGGGTTCCGAGCAGTACTTC	CASSDIQGSEQYF
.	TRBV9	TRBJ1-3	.	TGTGCCAGCAGCGTAGCTCCCTACTCTGGAAACACCATATATTTT	CASSVAPYSGNTIYF
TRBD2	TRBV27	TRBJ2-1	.	TGTGCCAGCAGTTTCCATAGCGGGAAGAATGAGCAGTTCTTC	CASSFHSGKNEQFF
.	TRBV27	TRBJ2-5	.	TGTGCCAGCAGTCTAACAGGGAGCTACTTGGAGCAGTACTTC	CASSLTGSYLEQYF
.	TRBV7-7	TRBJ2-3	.	TGTGCCAGCAGCTTTGGACTGGAGGGAGATACGCAGTATTTT	CASSFGLEGDTQYF
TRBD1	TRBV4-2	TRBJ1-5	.	TGTGCCAGCAGCCAAGATCCTTTAAGGACAGGGGGGTTCAATCAGCCCCAGCATTTT	CASSQDPLRTGGFNQPQHF
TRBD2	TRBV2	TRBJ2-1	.	TGTGCCAGCAGTGCCAAGCGGGAGCTCAATGAGCAGTTCTTC	CASSAKRELNEQFF
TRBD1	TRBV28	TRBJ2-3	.	TGTGCCAGCAGTTTTGTACAGGGGATCACAGATACGCAGTATTTT	CASSFVQGITDTQYF
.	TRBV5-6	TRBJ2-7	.	TGTGCCAGCAGCTTCGGGATAGGGAGCTCCTACGAGCAGTACTTC	CASSFGIGSSYEQYF
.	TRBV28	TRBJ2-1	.	TGTGCCAGCAAGACGGGAGACGGGTATGAGCAGTTCTTC	CASKTGDGYEQFF
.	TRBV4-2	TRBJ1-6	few	TGTGCCAGCAGCAACCGGGAGACCAATTCACCCCTCCACTTT	CASSNRETNSPLHF
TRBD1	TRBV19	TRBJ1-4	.	TGTGCCAGTAGTGCGGGACAGGGGGCAACTAATGAAAAACTGTTTTTT	CASSAGQGATNEKLFF
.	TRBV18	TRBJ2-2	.	TGTGCCAGCTCACCAGGAGGCGGGTCCGGGGAGCTGTTTTTT	CASSPGGGSGELFF
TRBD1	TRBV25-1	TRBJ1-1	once	TGTGCCAGCAGTTGGTTCCAGGGGGTGAGCACTGAAGCTTTCTTT	CASSWFQGVSTEAFF
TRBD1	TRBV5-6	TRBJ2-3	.	TGTGCCAGCAGTTTCTTTGACAGGGACCCCGCAGATACGCAGTATTTT	CASSFFDRDPADTQYF
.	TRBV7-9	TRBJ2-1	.	TGTGCCAGCAGCCGCACAGGAGACAATGAGCAGTTCTTC	CASSRTGDNEQFF
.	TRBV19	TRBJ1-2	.	TGTGCCAGTAGTATAGTGGAGGGAACCCCTTATGGCTACACCTTC	CASSIVEGTPYGYTF
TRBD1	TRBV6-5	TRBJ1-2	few	TGTGCCAGCAGTTGGACCTCGGGACAGTTATCCGGCGGCTACACCTTC	CASSWTSGQLSGGYTF
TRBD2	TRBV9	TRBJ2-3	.	TGTGCCAGCAGCATCGGGACTAGCGGGAGTGATACGCAGTATTTT	CASSIGTSGSDTQYF
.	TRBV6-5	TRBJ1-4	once	TGTGCCAGCAGCACTACTCACTCACTGGAAAAACTGTTTTTT	CASSTTHSLEKLFF
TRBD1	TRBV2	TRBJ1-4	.	TGTGCCAGCAGTCTGATCGTGATGACAGGGGCGGGTGAAAAACTGTTTTTT	CASSLIVMTGAGEKLFF
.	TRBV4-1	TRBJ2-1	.	TGCGCCAGCAGCCAAGAAAGACAGAACAATGAGCAGTTCTTC	CASSQERQNNEQFF
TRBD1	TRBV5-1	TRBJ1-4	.	TGCGCCAGCAGCTACGGACAGGGGGAATATGAAAAACTGTTTTTT	CASSYGQGEYEKLFF
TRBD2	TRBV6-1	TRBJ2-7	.	TGTGCCAGCAGTGGGATGCCGGGACTAGATGGCGAGCAGTACTTC	CASSGMPGLDGEQYF
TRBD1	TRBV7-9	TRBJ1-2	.	TGTGCCAGCAGCTTCACCGGGACAGAGAATGGCTACACCTTC	CASSFTGTENGYTF
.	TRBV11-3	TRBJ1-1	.	TGTGCCAGCAGCTTATTTCGGGATACTGAAGCTTTCTTT	CASSLFRDTEAFF
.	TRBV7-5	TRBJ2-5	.	TGTGTCAGAAGCTTAGGCGGGGAGACCCAGTACTTC	CVRSLGGETQYF
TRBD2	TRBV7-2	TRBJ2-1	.	TGTGCCAGCAGCCCCGGTAGGACTAGCGGGGGATACAATGAGCAGTTCTTC	CASSPGRTSGGYNEQFF
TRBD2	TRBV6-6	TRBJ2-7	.	TGTGCCAGCAGGGGCGAACTAGCGGGTGCACCCTACGAGCAGTACTTC	CASRGELAGAPYEQYF
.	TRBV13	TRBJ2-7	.	TGTGCCAGCAGCTTAGGAGCCAACGAGCAGTACTTC	CASSLGANEQYF
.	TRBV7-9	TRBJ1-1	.	TGTGCCAGCAGCCCCTCCGACAGAGAAGCTTTCTTT	CASSPSDREAFF